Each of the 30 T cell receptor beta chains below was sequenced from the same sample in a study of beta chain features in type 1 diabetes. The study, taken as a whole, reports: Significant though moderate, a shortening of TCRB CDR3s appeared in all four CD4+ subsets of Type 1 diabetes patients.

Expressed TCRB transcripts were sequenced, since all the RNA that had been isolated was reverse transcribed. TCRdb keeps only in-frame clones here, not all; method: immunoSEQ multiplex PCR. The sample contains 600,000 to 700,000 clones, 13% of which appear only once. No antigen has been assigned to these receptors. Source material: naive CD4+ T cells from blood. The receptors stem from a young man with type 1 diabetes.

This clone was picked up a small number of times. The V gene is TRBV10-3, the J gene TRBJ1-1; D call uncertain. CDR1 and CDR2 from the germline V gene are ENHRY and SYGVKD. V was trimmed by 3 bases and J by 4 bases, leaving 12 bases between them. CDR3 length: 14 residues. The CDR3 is CAISDWGAGTEAFF. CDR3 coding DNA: TGTGCCATCAGTGACTGGGGAGCGGGCACTGAAGCTTTCTTT.

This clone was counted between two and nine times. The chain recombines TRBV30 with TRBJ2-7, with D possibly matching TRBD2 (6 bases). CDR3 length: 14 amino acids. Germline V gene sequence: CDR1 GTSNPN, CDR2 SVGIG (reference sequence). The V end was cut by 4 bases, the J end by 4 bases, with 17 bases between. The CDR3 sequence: CAWNKISGAYEQYF. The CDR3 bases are TGTGCCTGGAATAAGATTAGCGGCGCATACGAGCAGTACTTC.

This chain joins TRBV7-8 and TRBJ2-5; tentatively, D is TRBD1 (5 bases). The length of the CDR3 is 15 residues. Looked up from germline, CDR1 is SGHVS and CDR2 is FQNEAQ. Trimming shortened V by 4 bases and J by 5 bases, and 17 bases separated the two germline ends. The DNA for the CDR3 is TGTGCCAGCAGCTGGGGCAGTCCGGCAGTGGAGACCCAGTACTTC. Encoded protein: CASSWGSPAVETQYF.

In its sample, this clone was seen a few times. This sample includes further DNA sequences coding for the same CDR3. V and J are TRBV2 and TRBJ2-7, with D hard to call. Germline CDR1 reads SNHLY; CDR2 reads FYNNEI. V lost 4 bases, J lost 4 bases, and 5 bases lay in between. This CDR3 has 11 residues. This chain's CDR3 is CASSVGYEQYF. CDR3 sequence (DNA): TGTGCCAGCAGTGTCGGTTACGAGCAGTACTTC.

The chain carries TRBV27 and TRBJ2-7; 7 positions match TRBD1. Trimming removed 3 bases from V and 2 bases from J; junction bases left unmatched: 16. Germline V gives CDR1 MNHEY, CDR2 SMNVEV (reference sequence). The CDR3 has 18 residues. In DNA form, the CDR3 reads TGTGCCAGCAGTTTGAGCCGCGCGACAGGGTTGCCCACCTACGAGCAGTACTTC. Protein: CASSLSRATGLPTYEQYF.

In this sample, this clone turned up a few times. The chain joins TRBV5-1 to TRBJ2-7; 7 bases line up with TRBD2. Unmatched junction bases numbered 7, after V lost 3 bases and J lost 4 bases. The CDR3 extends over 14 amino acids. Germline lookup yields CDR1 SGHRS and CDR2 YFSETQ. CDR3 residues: CASSSGTNSYEQYF. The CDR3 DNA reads TGCGCCAGCAGCTCCGGGACTAACAGTTACGAGCAGTACTTC.

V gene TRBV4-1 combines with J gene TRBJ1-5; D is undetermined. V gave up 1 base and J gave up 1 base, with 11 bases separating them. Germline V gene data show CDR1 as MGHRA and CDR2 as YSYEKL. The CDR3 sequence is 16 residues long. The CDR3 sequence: CASSQVPGTSNQPQHF. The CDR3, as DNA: TGCGCCAGCAGCCAAGTCCCGGGTACGAGCAATCAGCCCCAGCATTTT.

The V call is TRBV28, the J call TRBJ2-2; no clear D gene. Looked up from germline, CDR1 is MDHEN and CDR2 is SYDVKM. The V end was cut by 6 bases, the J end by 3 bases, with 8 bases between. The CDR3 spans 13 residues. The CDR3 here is CASSQFDTGELFF. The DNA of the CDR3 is TGTGCCAGCAGCCAGTTCGACACCGGGGAGCTGTTTTTT.

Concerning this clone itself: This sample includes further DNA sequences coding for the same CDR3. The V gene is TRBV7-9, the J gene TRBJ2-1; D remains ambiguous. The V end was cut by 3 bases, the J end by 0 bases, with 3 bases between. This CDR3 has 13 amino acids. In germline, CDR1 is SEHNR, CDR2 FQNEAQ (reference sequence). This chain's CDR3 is CASSFDSYNEQFF. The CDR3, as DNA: TGTGCCAGCAGCTTCGACTCCTACAATGAGCAGTTCTTC.

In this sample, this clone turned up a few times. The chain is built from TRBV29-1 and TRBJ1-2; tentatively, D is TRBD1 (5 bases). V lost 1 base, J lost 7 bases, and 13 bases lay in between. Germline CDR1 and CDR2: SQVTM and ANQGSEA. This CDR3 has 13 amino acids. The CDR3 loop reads CSVEAVRAGGYTF. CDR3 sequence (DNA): TGCAGCGTTGAAGCGGTCAGGGCAGGTGGCTACACCTTC.

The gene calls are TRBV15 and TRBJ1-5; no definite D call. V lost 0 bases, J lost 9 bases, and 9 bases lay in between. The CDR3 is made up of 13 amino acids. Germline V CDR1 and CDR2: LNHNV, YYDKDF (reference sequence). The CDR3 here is CATSRDRGRPQHF. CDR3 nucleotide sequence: TGTGCCACCAGCAGAGATCGCGGGCGGCCCCAGCATTTT.

The CDR3 DNA reads as TGTGCCAGCAGCTCCTCCGGGACAGGGAATCAGCCCCAGCATTTT. As protein: CASSSSGTGNQPQHF. The chain couples TRBV7-9 to TRBJ1-5, with 9 bases that match TRBD1. The CDR3 is made up of 15 amino acids. Germline CDR1 and CDR2: SEHNR and FQNEAQ (reference sequence). The trim removed 4 bases at V and 4 bases at J, leaving 5 bases unmatched.

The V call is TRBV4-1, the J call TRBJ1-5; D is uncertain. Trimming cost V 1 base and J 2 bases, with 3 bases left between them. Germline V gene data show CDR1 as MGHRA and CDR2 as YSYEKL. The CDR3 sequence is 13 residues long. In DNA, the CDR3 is TGCGCCAGCAGCCAAGGAGGCAATCAGCCCCAGCATTTT. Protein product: CASSQGGNQPQHF.

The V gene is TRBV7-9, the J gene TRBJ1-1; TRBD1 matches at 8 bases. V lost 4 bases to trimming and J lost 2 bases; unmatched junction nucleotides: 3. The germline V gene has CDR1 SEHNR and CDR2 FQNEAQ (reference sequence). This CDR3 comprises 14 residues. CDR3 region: CASSSGQGNTEAFF. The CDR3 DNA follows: TGTGCCAGCAGCTCAGGACAGGGTAACACTGAAGCTTTCTTT.

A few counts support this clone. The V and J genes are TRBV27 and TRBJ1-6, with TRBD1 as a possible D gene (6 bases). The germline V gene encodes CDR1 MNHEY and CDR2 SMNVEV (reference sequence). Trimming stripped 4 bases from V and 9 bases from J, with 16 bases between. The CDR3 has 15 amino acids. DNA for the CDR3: TGTGCCAGCAGTTCCCCAGGGGATGCTGGTTCACCCCTCCACTTT. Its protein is CASSSPGDAGSPLHF.

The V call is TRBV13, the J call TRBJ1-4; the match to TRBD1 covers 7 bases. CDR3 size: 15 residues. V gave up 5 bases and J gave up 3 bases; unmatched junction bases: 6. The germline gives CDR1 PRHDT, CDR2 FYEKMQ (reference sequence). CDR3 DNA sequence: TGTGCCAGCAGCCAAAACGGACAGGCTAATGAAAAACTGTTTTTT. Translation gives CASSQNGQANEKLFF.

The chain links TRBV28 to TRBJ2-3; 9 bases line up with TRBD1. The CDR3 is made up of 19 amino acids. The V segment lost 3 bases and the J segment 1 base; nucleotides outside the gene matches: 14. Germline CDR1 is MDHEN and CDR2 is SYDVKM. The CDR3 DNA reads TGTGCCAGCAGTTTCCCCCGGGACAGGGCTAGGAGGGGCACAGATACGCAGTATTTT. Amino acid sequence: CASSFPRDRARRGTDTQYF. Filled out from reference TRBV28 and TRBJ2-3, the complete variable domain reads DVKVTQSSRYLVKRTGEKVFLECVQDMDHENMFWYRQDPGLGLRLIYFSYDVKMKEKGDIPEGYSVSREKKERFSLILESASTNQTSMYLCASSFPRDRARRGTDTQYFGPGTRLTVL.

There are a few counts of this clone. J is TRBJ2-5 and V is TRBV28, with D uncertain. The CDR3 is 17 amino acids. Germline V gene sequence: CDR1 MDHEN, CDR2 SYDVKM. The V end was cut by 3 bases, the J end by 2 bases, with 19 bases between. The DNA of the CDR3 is TGTGCCAGCAGTTTCGACCCGTTTGCCGCGAAACAAGAGACCCAGTACTTC. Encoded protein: CASSFDPFAAKQETQYF.

CDR3 DNA: TGTGCCATCACCGGGACAGCGAACACTGAAGCTTTCTTT. It translates to CAITGTANTEAFF. The V and J genes are TRBV10-3 and TRBJ1-1; 7 positions match TRBD1. The CDR3 loop spans 13 amino acids. V dropped 7 bases and J dropped 1; count of bases not matched to a gene: 3. CDR1 and CDR2 from the germline V gene are ENHRY and SYGVKD.

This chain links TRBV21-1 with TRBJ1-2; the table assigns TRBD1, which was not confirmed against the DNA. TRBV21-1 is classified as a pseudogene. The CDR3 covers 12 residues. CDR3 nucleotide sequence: TGTGCCAGCAGCAAAGTCTGGACAGCTTGGACCTTC. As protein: CASSKVWTAWTF.

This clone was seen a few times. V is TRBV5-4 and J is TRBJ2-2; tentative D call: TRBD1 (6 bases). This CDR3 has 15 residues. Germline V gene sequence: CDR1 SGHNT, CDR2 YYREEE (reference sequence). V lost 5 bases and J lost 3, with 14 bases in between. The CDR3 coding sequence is TGTGCCAGCAGGATACAGGGAAGGGACACCGGGGAGCTGTTTTTT. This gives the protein CASRIQGRDTGELFF.

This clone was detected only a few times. The CDR3 nucleotides read TGTGCCAGCAGTTACTCGAGGACAGGCGAAGCTTTCTTT. It translates to CASSYSRTGEAFF. J is TRBJ1-1 and V is TRBV6-5; TRBD1 agrees at 7 bases. Germline CDR1 and CDR2: MNHEY and SVGAGI. V lost 0 bases to trimming and J lost 8 bases; unmatched junction nucleotides: 3. This CDR3 spans 13 amino acids.

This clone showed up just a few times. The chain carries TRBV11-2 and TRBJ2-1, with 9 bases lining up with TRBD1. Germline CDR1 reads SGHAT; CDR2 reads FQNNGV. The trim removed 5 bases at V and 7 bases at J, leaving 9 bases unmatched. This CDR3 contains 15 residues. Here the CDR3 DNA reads TGTGCCAGCAGCCGAGGACAGGGGAGGGCTAATGAGCAGTTCTTC. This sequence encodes CASSRGQGRANEQFF. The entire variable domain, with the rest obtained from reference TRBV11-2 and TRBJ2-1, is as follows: EAGVAQSPRYKIIEKRQSVAFWCNPISGHATLYWYQQILGQGPKLLIQFQNNGVVDDSQLPKDRFSAERLKGVDSTLKIQPAKLEDSAVYLCASSRGQGRANEQFFGPGTRLTVL.

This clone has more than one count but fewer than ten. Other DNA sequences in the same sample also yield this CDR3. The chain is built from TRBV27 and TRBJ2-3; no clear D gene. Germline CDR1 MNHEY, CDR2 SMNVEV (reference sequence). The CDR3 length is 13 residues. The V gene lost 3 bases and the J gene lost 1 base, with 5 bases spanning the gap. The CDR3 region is CASSLRGTDTQYF. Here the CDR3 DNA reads TGTGCCAGCAGTTTGCGCGGCACAGATACGCAGTATTTT.

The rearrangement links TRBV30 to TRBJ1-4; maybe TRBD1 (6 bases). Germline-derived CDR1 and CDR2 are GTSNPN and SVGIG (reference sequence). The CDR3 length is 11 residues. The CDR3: CAVGGTEKLFF. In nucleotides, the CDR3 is TGTGCAGTAGGGGGAACTGAAAAACTGTTTTTT.

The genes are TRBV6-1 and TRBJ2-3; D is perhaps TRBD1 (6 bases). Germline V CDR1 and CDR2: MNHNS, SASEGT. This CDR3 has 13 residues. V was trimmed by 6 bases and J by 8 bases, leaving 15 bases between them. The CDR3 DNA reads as TGTGCCAGCAGGACCACAGGGTTTGGTACGCAGTATTTT. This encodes CASRTTGFGTQYF.

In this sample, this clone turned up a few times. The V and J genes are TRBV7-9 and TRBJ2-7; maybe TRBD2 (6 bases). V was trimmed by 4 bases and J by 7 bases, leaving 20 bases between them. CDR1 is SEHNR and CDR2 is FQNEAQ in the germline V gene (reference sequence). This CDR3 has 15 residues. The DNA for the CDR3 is TGTGCCAGCAGCTCCTCCGGAGGGTCGTTGGAGGAGCAGTACTTC. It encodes CASSSSGGSLEEQYF.

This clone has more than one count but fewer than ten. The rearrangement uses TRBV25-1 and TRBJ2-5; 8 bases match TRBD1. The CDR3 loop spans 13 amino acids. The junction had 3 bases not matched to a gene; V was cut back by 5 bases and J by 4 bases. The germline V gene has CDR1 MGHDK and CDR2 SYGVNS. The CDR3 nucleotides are TGTGCCAGCAGTCTACAGGGGGGAGAGACCCAGTACTTC. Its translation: CASSLQGGETQYF. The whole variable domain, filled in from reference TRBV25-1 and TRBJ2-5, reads EADIYQTPRYLVIGTGKKITLECSQTMGHDKMYWYQQDPGMELHLIHYSYGVNSTEKGDLSSESTVSRIRTEHFPLTLESARPSHTSQYLCASSLQGGETQYFGPGTRLLVL.

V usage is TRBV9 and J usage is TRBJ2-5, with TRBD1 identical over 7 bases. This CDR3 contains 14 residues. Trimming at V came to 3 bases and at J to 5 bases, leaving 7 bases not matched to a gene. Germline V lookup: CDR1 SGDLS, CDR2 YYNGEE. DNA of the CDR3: TGTGCCAGCAGCGCTGGACAGGCCCCGGAGACCCAGTACTTC. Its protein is CASSAGQAPETQYF. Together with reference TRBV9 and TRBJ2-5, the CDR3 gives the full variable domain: DSGVTQTPKHLITATGQRVTLRCSPRSGDLSVYWYQQSLDQGLQFLIQYYNGEERAKGNILERFSAQQFPDLHSELNLSSLELGDSALYFCASSAGQAPETQYFGPGTRLLVL.

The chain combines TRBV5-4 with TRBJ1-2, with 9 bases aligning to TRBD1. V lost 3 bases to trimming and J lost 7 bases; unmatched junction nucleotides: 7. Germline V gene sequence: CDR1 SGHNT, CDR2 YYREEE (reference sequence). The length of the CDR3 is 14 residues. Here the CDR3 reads CASSSPGQGGGYTF. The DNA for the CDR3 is TGTGCCAGCAGCTCTCCGGGACAGGGAGGTGGCTACACCTTC.